This T cell receptor (beta chain) comes out of a study of blood T cells in healthy people across ages. Primed by a sample-barcoded 5' primer and a J-beta primer mix, a second PCR proceeded for about 7 to 12 cycles. TCRdb itself ran the 5' RACE reads through MiXCR, one entry per CDR3 protein. The repertoire includes about 970,000 distinct CDR3 sequences, just over 50% of them detected once, and around a fifth sits in the top ten. This clonotype was obtained from a woman in her sixties in good health. Sequenced material: blood.

The CDR3 DNA sequence: TGCGCCAGCAGCTTGGTGTCAGCCCGTCTCTCTGGAAACACCATATATTTT. Protein sequence: CASSLVSARLSGNTIYF. This chain connects TRBV5-1 to TRBJ1-3; D is unclear. From germline, CDR1 is SGHRS and CDR2 YFSETQ. The V end lost 0 bases, the J end lost 0 bases, and 13 bases lay between the germline ends. This CDR3 is 17 amino acids long.